This T cell receptor beta chain was retrieved from a study of patients with pleural tuberculosis. TCRdb reprocessed the reads with MiXCR, giving one entry per CDR3 protein. The sample lists about 29,000 distinct CDR3 sequences; over 15% were seen once. V dropped 5 bases and J dropped 5 bases, with 18 bases sitting between them. The CDR3 totals 15 residues. Germline-derived CDR1 and CDR2 are MNHNS and SASEGT. This clonotype was seen repeatedly, ten times or more. Sequencing used peripheral blood. J is TRBJ2-5 and V is TRBV6-1, with D possibly TRBD2 on 6 matching bases. The sequence was collected from a human donor with pleural tuberculosis. In DNA, the CDR3 is TGTGCCAGCAGTAACGATCGGAGGGATGGGGAGACCCAGTACTTC. Translating gives CASSNDRRDGETQYF.